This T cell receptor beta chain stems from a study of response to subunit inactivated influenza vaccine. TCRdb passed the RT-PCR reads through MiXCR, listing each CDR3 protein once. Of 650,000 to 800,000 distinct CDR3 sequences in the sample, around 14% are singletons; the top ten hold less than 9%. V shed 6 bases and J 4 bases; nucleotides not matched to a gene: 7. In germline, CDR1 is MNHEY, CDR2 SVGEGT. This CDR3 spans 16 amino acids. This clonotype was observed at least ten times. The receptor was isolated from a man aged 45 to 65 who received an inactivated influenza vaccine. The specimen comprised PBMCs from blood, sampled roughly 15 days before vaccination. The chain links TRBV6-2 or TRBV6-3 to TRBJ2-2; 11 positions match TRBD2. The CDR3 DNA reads TGTGCCAGCAGGCCTAGCGGGAGGAAAGCCACCGGGGAGCTGTTTTTT. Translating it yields CASRPSGRKATGELFF.